These 30 T cell receptor beta chains originate from one sample sequenced in a study of T cell repertoires in cytomegalovirus infection. MiXCR, run by TCRdb on the reads, gives a single entry per CDR3 protein. Of tens of thousands of distinct CDR3 sequences detected, 20% to 25% appear once; the ten largest clones hold around 64%. Their antigen targets remain unknown. The source was CD8+ T cells from cultured PBMCs, collected from culture after CMV antigen stimulation. Every receptor here comes from a human donor in good health (CMV status not recorded). Some clones in this sample may be carry-over from other donors' samples.

This clonotype is classed as medium-sized (0.01 to 0.1%). The CDR3 coding sequence is TGTGCCAGCAGCCCCCAGGACGCCGCCTACAATGAGCAGTTCTTC. Residues: CASSPQDAAYNEQFF. The chain is built from TRBV7-9 and TRBJ2-1; no clear D. Germline V CDR1 and CDR2: SEHNR, FQNEAQ (reference sequence). The CDR3 is 15 amino acids. V shed 5 bases and J shed 2 bases, with 13 bases lying between them.

The chain carries TRBV6-2 or TRBV6-3 and TRBJ2-1; possible D gene TRBD2, 5 bases. V gave up 7 bases and J gave up 2 bases, with 18 bases separating them. CDR3 size: 16 residues. The germline V gene has CDR1 MNHEY and CDR2 SVGEGT. CDR3 coding DNA: TGTGCCAGCAAACTAGTCCAACCGACTACCTACAATGAGCAGTTCTTC. This sequence encodes CASKLVQPTTYNEQFF.

This sequence joins TRBV10-3 and TRBJ2-2, with 12 bases lining up with TRBD2. CDR3 length equals 17 residues. V lost 8 bases and J lost 0; bases outside the gene matches: 7. The germline V gene has CDR1 ENHRY and CDR2 SYGVKD. The CDR3 reads CAIARLAGDANTGELFF. In DNA form, the CDR3 reads TGTGCCATCGCCCGACTAGCGGGGGACGCGAACACCGGGGAGCTGTTTTTT.

This clonotype appeared a few times. The rearrangement joins TRBV19 to TRBJ1-1; D is undetermined. V dropped 5 bases and J dropped 0 bases, with 7 bases sitting between them. Germline assignment: CDR1 LNHDA and CDR2 SQIVND (reference sequence). This CDR3 contains 13 residues. CDR3 in DNA: TGTGCCAGTAGTGTCAGCTTGAACACTGAAGCTTTCTTT. Translated: CASSVSLNTEAFF.

This clonotype was observed many times. V and J are TRBV12-3 or TRBV12-4 and TRBJ1-4, with D possibly being TRBD1 (5 bases). Trimming removed 9 bases at V and 3 bases at J, with 14 bases between. The CDR3 runs 14 residues. This CDR3 is CASKPQGANEKLFF. The CDR3 nucleotides are TGTGCCAGTAAACCCCAAGGGGCTAATGAAAAACTGTTTTTT.

This clonotype has only a few counts. V usage is TRBV7-6 and J usage is TRBJ2-3, with 7 bases aligning to TRBD2. The germline CDR1 and CDR2 sequences are SGHVS and FNYEAQ. The V and J ends lost 5 bases and 2 bases, in that order; junction bases with no gene match: 7. The CDR3 is 15 amino acids. CDR3 nucleotide sequence: TGTGCCAGCAGCCTGGGGGGGGGTCCCACAGATACGCAGTATTTT. It codes for CASSLGGGPTDTQYF.

This chain's CDR3 is CASSRARGNDEQYF. DNA for the CDR3: TGTGCCAGCAGTCGGGCCAGGGGTAACGACGAGCAGTACTTC. The gene calls are TRBV6-5 and TRBJ2-7, with a possible D match to TRBD1 (6 bases). V dropped 5 bases and J dropped 5 bases, with 16 bases sitting between them. Germline V gene data show CDR1 as MNHEY and CDR2 as SVGAGI. The CDR3 consists of 14 residues.

The chain joins TRBV6-2 or TRBV6-3 to TRBJ1-6; possibly TRBD1 for D (6 bases). The V gene lost 4 bases and the J gene lost 5 bases, with 18 bases spanning the gap. CDR3 size: 17 residues. Germline loops: CDR1 MNHEY, CDR2 SVGEGT. The CDR3 sequence: CASSSRKPGQDNSPLHF. CDR3 in DNA: TGTGCCAGCAGTTCACGTAAGCCGGGACAAGATAATTCACCCCTCCACTTT.

The table lists this clonotype with a few counts. The rearrangement joins TRBV7-6 to TRBJ2-1; TRBD2 aligns across 14 bases. The CDR3 runs to 18 residues. With V trimmed by 5 bases and J by 0 bases, 6 bases remained unmatched. Germline V gene lookup returns CDR1 SGHVS and CDR2 FNYEAQ. CDR3 sequence (DNA): TGTGCCAGCAGCCCGGGACTAGCGGGGGAGAGCTCCTACAATGAGCAGTTCTTC. Its protein product is CASSPGLAGESSYNEQFF. Full variable domain (outside the CDR3, taken from reference TRBV7-6 and TRBJ2-1): GAGVSQSPRYKVTKRGQDVALRCDPISGHVSLYWYRQALGQGPEFLTYFNYEAQQDKSGLPNDRFSAERPEGSISTLTIQRTEQRDSAMYRCASSPGLAGESSYNEQFFGPGTRLTVL.

This clonotype was counted only a few times. The J gene is TRBJ2-1, the V gene TRBV28; maybe TRBD2 (6 bases). Germline values: CDR1 MDHEN, CDR2 SYDVKM. Trimming removed 5 bases from V and 8 bases from J, with 22 bases in between. The CDR3 runs 16 residues. CDR3 coding DNA: TGTGCCAGCAGTCCCAGACCGGGACTCGGGGTCCATGAGCAGTTCTTC. Amino acid sequence: CASSPRPGLGVHEQFF.

CDR3 protein: CASSPGLSISTEAFF. CDR3 bases: TGTGCCAGCAGTCCGGGCCTATCAATTAGCACTGAAGCTTTCTTT. The V call is TRBV6-2 or TRBV6-3, the J call TRBJ1-1; D not resolved. V lost 5 bases to trimming and J lost 4 bases, with 17 bases between them. Germline V lookup: CDR1 MNHEY, CDR2 SVGEGT. This CDR3 region has 15 residues.

This clonotype was counted only a few times. V usage is TRBV11-2 and J usage is TRBJ1-5; D ambiguous. Germline V gene data show CDR1 as SGHAT and CDR2 as FQNNGV. The CDR3 contains 12 residues. Trimming cost V 1 base and J 9 bases, with 7 bases left between them. The CDR3 DNA is TGTGCCAGCAGCTTAGTGGCCGGGCCCCAGCATTTT. It codes for CASSLVAGPQHF.

The J gene is TRBJ1-4, the V gene TRBV7-8, with 7 bases fitting TRBD1. Germline CDR1 and CDR2: SGHVS and FQNEAQ. The CDR3 length is 16 residues. V was clipped by 2 bases and J by 7 bases; unmatched bases: 10. The CDR3 region has the DNA TGTGCCAGCAGCTTATACAGGGGTAGGGTTGGTGAAAAACTGTTTTTT. This encodes CASSLYRGRVGEKLFF.

This clonotype was seen more than once but under ten times. V gene TRBV27 combines with J gene TRBJ1-5, with D unresolved. The germline CDR1 and CDR2 sequences are MNHEY and SMNVEV (reference sequence). The CDR3 sequence is 13 residues long. With 2 bases removed from V and 7 bases from J, the gap between germline ends came to 9 bases. The CDR3 DNA follows: TGTGCCAGCAGTTTAAGGGTGTACCAGCCCCAGCATTTT. It specifies CASSLRVYQPQHF.

This clonotype was counted a few times. The V call is TRBV7-8, the J call TRBJ1-6; D is unclear. The CDR3 is made up of 16 amino acids. Germline V CDR1 and CDR2: SGHVS, FQNEAQ. The V and J ends lost 3 bases and 8 bases respectively, with 17 bases between them. The CDR3 region is CASSFGVGQLDSPLHF. The DNA for the CDR3 is TGTGCCAGCAGCTTCGGCGTCGGGCAGCTCGATTCACCCCTCCACTTT. The full variable domain, with the rest looked up from reference TRBV7-8 and TRBJ1-6, is GAGVSQSPRYKVAKRGQDVALRCDPISGHVSLFWYQQALGQGPEFLTYFQNEAQLDKSGLPSDRFFAERPEGSVSTLKIQRTQQEDSAVYLCASSFGVGQLDSPLHFGNGTRLTVT.

In this sample, this clonotype turned up a few times. This chain joins TRBV12-5 and TRBJ2-1; D ambiguous. The CDR3 is 11 residues long. V was cut by 5 bases and J by 11 bases, with 10 bases left in between. Germline CDR1 is LGHNT and CDR2 is FRNRAP. Here the CDR3 reads CASGTPTKQFF. The CDR3 nucleotides are TGTGCTAGTGGTACCCCTACAAAGCAGTTCTTC.

Points on this clonotype: An end of the junction does not agree with germline; a read error may underlie this. The chain couples TRBV9 to TRBJ2-2, with D possibly matching TRBD1 (5 bases). CDR3 length: 15 residues. The V gene's germline CDR1 is SGDLS and CDR2 YYNGEE. The CDR3 reads CASGVVGENTGELFF. The CDR3 DNA follows: TGTGCCAGCGGCGTAGTAGGGGAAAACACCGGGGAGCTGTTTTTT. The complete variable domain, with remaining parts taken from reference TRBV9 and TRBJ2-2, reads DSGVTQTPKHLITATGQRVTLRCSPRSGDLSVYWYQQSLDQGLQFLIQYYNGEERAKGNILERFSAQQFPDLHSELNLSSLELGDSALYFCASGVVGENTGELFFGEGSRLTVL.

V gene TRBV6-1 combines with J gene TRBJ2-1; TRBD1 agrees at 7 bases. With V trimmed by 11 bases and J by 0 bases, 1 base remained unmatched. Germline CDR1 and CDR2: MNHNS and SASEGT. The CDR3 contains 12 residues. In nucleotides, the CDR3 is TGTGCCGGGGACAGCTCCTACAATGAGCAGTTCTTC. This codes for CAGDSSYNEQFF.

This clonotype was recorded a few times. The chain couples TRBV7-9 to TRBJ1-5; no clear D. Germline values: CDR1 SEHNR, CDR2 FQNEAQ (reference sequence). This CDR3 spans 14 amino acids. V was pared by 1 base and J by 5 bases, with 9 bases between. CDR3 in amino acids: CASSLVGLHQPQHF. CDR3 DNA sequence: TGTGCCAGCAGCTTAGTGGGGTTGCATCAGCCCCAGCATTTT.

This clonotype has more than one count but fewer than ten. V gene TRBV2 combines with J gene TRBJ2-7, with 9 bases aligning to TRBD1. After removal of 5 bases from V and 3 bases from J, the junction contained 2 bases not matched to a gene. The CDR3 has 13 amino acids. CDR1 is SNHLY and CDR2 is FYNNEI in the germline V gene. CDR3 nucleotide sequence: TGTGCCAGCAGTACAGGGGGCGGCTACGAGCAGTACTTC. Its protein product is CASSTGGGYEQYF.

This clonotype showed up just once. The chain couples TRBV12-5 to TRBJ2-5; unclear D gene. The V gene lost 2 bases and the J gene lost 5 bases, with 9 bases spanning the gap. Germline values: CDR1 LGHNT, CDR2 FRNRAP. The CDR3 runs to 13 residues. CDR3 residues: CASGLSPRETQYF. CDR3 coding DNA: TGTGCTAGTGGTTTGTCTCCTCGGGAGACCCAGTACTTC.

This clonotype was counted at least ten times. This rearrangement joins TRBV20-1 to TRBJ2-7; 7 bases fit TRBD2. The CDR3 sequence is 14 residues long. Germline values: CDR1 DFQATT, CDR2 SNEGSKA (reference sequence). J was trimmed by 2 bases and V by 0 bases; bases with no gene match: 4. This CDR3 reads CSAREAGRTYEQYF. The CDR3 region has the DNA TGCAGTGCTAGAGAAGCCGGGAGGACCTACGAGCAGTACTTC.

This clonotype was observed a few times. The J gene is TRBJ2-1, the V gene TRBV7-6; 10 bases fit TRBD1. Unmatched junction bases numbered 5, after V lost 1 base and J lost 5 bases. CDR3 size: 16 residues. CDR1 and CDR2 (germline): SGHVS, FNYEAQ. This CDR3 is CASSLEPGTGDNEQFF. CDR3 DNA sequence: TGTGCCAGCAGCTTAGAACCCGGGACAGGGGACAATGAGCAGTTCTTC.

At least ten counts were recorded for this clonotype. The genes are TRBV6-2 or TRBV6-3 and TRBJ2-2; D possibly uses TRBD1 or TRBD2 (5 bases each). From germline, CDR1 is MNHEY and CDR2 SVGEGT. The CDR3 is 14 residues long. V was clipped by 2 bases and J by 6 bases, with 10 bases between them. CDR3 sequence reads: CASSYLRDPGELFF. As DNA, the CDR3 is TGTGCCAGCAGTTACCTTCGGGACCCCGGGGAGCTGTTTTTT.

In its sample, this clonotype was seen a few times. This chain uses TRBV28 with TRBJ2-1, with unresolved D. The CDR3 runs 11 residues. CDR1 is MDHEN, CDR2 SYDVKM, per germline. Trimming took off 2 bases at V and 9 bases at J, with 5 bases between the two ends. As DNA, the CDR3 is TGTGCCAGCAGTTTACTGATTGAGCAGTTCTTC. It encodes CASSLLIEQFF. The complete variable domain, with remaining parts taken from reference TRBV28 and TRBJ2-1, reads DVKVTQSSRYLVKRTGEKVFLECVQDMDHENMFWYRQDPGLGLRLIYFSYDVKMKEKGDIPEGYSVSREKKERFSLILESASTNQTSMYLCASSLLIEQFFGPGTRLTVL.

This clonotype has a single count. The chain is built from TRBV12-3 or TRBV12-4 and TRBJ2-7; D is ambiguous. The CDR3 totals 13 residues. The V gene lost 1 base and the J gene lost 5 bases, with 9 bases spanning the gap. The CDR3: CASSLGYGDEQYF. CDR3 sequence (DNA): TGTGCCAGCAGTTTAGGTTACGGAGACGAGCAGTACTTC.

The gene calls are TRBV4-1 and TRBJ2-3; D call uncertain. The V gene lost 4 bases and the J gene lost 2 bases, with 7 bases spanning the gap. Germline assignment: CDR1 MGHRA and CDR2 YSYEKL. The CDR3 runs to 13 residues. The CDR3 DNA reads as TGCGCCAGCAGCCTCCCATCCACAGATACGCAGTATTTT. It codes for CASSLPSTDTQYF.

The rearrangement links TRBV6-2 or TRBV6-3 to TRBJ2-7; no definite D call. The germline V gene has CDR1 MNHEY and CDR2 SVGEGT. V was shortened by 7 bases and J by 2 bases, with 12 bases between the two germline ends. This CDR3 is 13 amino acids long. The CDR3 region is CASTPEITYEQYF. CDR3 DNA: TGTGCCAGCACGCCGGAAATCACCTACGAGCAGTACTTC.

This clonotype was observed once. The chain recombines TRBV9 with TRBJ2-7; 9 bases match TRBD1. The germline CDR1 and CDR2 sequences are SGDLS and YYNGEE. CDR3 size: 15 residues. The V gene end was trimmed by 0 bases and the J gene end by 5 bases; junction bases not matched to a gene: 6. The CDR3: CASSVGDRGDNEQYF. DNA of the CDR3: TGTGCCAGCAGCGTAGGTGACAGGGGGGATAACGAGCAGTACTTC.

This clonotype was observed a handful of times. This chain joins TRBV6-2 or TRBV6-3 and TRBJ2-7; 7 bases map to TRBD1. After removal of 9 bases from V and 2 bases from J, the junction contained 13 bases not matched to a gene. From germline, CDR1 is MNHEY and CDR2 SVGEGT. The CDR3 spans 15 residues. CDR3 in amino acids: CASQERQGIAYEQYF. For the CDR3, the DNA is TGTGCCAGTCAGGAGCGACAGGGCATTGCCTACGAGCAGTACTTC.